The 8 T cell receptor beta chains given below trace back to one sample, sequenced in a study of blood T cell repertoires in COVID-19. Method: immunoSEQ multiplex PCR; TCRdb's copy keeps in-frame clones and lacks some. The data show roughly 170,000 clones, more than 70% seen once. The source material was PBMCs or T cells enriched from blood (not recorded which). The receptor set was obtained from a man aged 55-75 years who had recovered from COVID-19.

In its sample, this clone was seen a few times. In DNA form, the CDR3 reads TGTGCCTGGAGGCAGACAGCAGCTAACTATGGCTACACCTTC. Amino acid sequence: CAWRQTAANYGYTF. The gene calls are TRBV30 and TRBJ1-2, with D possibly being TRBD1 (5 bases). Trimming shortened V by 3 bases and J by 0 bases, and 11 bases separated the two germline ends. The CDR3 sequence is 14 residues long. Germline CDR1 and CDR2: GTSNPN and SVGIG (reference sequence).

Regarding this clone: Other nucleotide sequences from this sample produce the same CDR3. Here the CDR3 reads CASSVGGWETQYF. In DNA form, the CDR3 reads TGTGCCAGCAGCGTAGGAGGGTGGGAGACCCAGTACTTC. The chain couples TRBV9 to TRBJ2-5, with D tentatively TRBD2 (5 bases). This CDR3 comprises 13 residues. V gave up 0 bases and J gave up 5 bases, with 8 bases separating them. CDR1 SGDLS and CDR2 YYNGEE come from the germline V gene.

The CDR3: CASKGQASSGNTIYF. The DNA for the CDR3 is TGCGCCAGTAAGGGACAGGCGAGCTCTGGAAACACCATATATTTT. The chain recombines TRBV10-2 with TRBJ1-3; 8 bases line up with TRBD1. J gave up 0 bases and V 9 bases, and 7 bases lay outside the gene matches. Germline CDR1 reads WSHSY; CDR2 reads SAAADI. This CDR3 has 15 amino acids.

V is TRBV2 and J is TRBJ1-5; D ambiguous. CDR3 size: 13 residues. V was pared by 10 bases and J by 2 bases, with 12 bases between. Germline CDR1 SNHLY, CDR2 FYNNEI. Written as DNA, the CDR3 is TGTGCCAACTCGGGCGGGGGCAATCAGCCCCAGCATTTT. It is translated as CANSGGGNQPQHF.

As concerns this clone: Its ends do not fully match the called genes, so a read error is possible. The CDR3 region has the DNA TGTGCGAGTAAAAGGGGTGGCACTGAAGCTTTCTTT. Amino acids: CASKRGGTEAFF. This sequence joins TRBV19 and TRBJ1-1, with D possibly matching TRBD1 (5 bases). The CDR3 runs 12 residues. CDR1 LNHDA and CDR2 SQIVND come from the germline V gene (reference sequence).

The chain couples TRBV28 to TRBJ2-1, with unresolved D. The CDR3 contains 15 residues. The V gene's germline CDR1 is MDHEN and CDR2 SYDVKM. Trimming left V 5 bases short and J 4 bases short, with 15 bases between. The CDR3 protein is CASSHPTPAYNEQFF. Written as DNA, the CDR3 is TGTGCCAGCAGTCATCCCACACCCGCTTACAATGAGCAGTTCTTC.

This rearrangement joins TRBV24-1 to TRBJ1-1, with 7 bases fitting TRBD1. The germline V gene encodes CDR1 KGHDR and CDR2 SFDVKD. V lost 4 bases, J lost 4 bases, and 8 bases stayed unmatched. The CDR3 covers 15 residues. CDR3 protein: CATSEMTGWCTEAFF. CDR3 DNA: TGTGCCACCAGTGAGATGACAGGGTGGTGCACTGAAGCTTTCTTT.

This clone showed up just once. In DNA form, the CDR3 reads TGTGCCAGCTCACCCTCCTTCGGTTCTTCTAGCGGGGGGGCCGTGGAGACCCAGTACTTC. This sequence encodes CASSPSFGSSSGGAVETQYF. This chain connects TRBV18 to TRBJ2-5; 12 bases agree with TRBD2. J gave up 5 bases and V 3 bases, and 19 bases lay outside the gene matches. The germline V gene encodes CDR1 KGHSH and CDR2 LQKENI. This CDR3 has 20 residues.